This TCR beta chain was captured by sequencing in a study of shared clonotypes between healthy human individuals. V lost 3 bases and J lost 4; bases outside the gene matches: 2. The CDR3 is 14 amino acids. The V gene's germline CDR1 is SQVTM and CDR2 ANQGSEA. Clones were sequenced by immunoSEQ multiplex PCR, and TCRdb holds only the in-frame ones, with some missing. Of about 2.2 million clones in the sample, around 93% were seen once. A note on this clone: The same CDR3 also results from other DNA sequences found in this sample.

CD45RO negativity and positive selection for CCR7 defined naive CD8 cells, a population that excluded terminally differentiated effector memory CD45RA+ cells. The clonotype comes from a young man in good health. Some clones in this sample may be carry-over from other donors' samples. Material for sequencing was naive CD8+ T cells from PBMCs. The V gene is TRBV29-1, the J gene TRBJ2-1; 11 bases agree with TRBD1. The CDR3 reads CSVEGQGVYNEQFF. CDR3 coding DNA: TGCAGCGTTGAGGGACAGGGGGTTTACAATGAGCAGTTCTTC.